This T cell receptor (beta chain) was found in a study of CD8+ T cells in alopecia areata. Findings and limits, study-wide: Scalp sequencing also captures normal skin's resident alphabeta T cells. Tofacitinib did not eliminate many expanded lesional clones from scalp or blood.

The treatment is: oral pan-JAK inhibitor, 5-10 mg twice daily. The sorting of PBMCs gave CD4+ and CD8+ T cells. V lost 0 bases to trimming and J lost 5 bases, with 8 bases between them. The length of the CDR3 is 13 residues. Per the germline V gene, CDR1 is GTSNPN and CDR2 is SVGIG (reference sequence). Extraction of RNA preceded its reverse transcription into cDNA, which served as the sequencing template. Data came from immunoSEQ multiplex PCR; TCRdb stores just in-frame clones and leaves some out. The sample gives about 180,000 clones, 45% to 60% of which show up once; 10% is in the top ten. This clone was counted between two and nine times. Its antigen is still unknown. Other nucleotide sequences from this sample produce the same CDR3.

This receptor was obtained from a human donor with alopecia areata. Sequenced material: CD8+ T cells sorted from blood, taken around week 53, from a patient treated with tofacitinib. The chain carries TRBV30 and TRBJ1-5, with D possibly TRBD1 on 5 matching bases. In nucleotides, the CDR3 is TGTGCCTGGAGTGTACTGGGGGATCAGCCCCAGCATTTT. Translating gives CAWSVLGDQPQHF.